The clone carrying this T cell receptor (beta chain) has only a few counts. Participants were aged about 18 to 90 years from about two dozen US areas. Self-reported history from a screening survey and questionnaire set each donor's cohort. The V gene's germline CDR1 is SGHTA and CDR2 FQGNSA. The V end lost 5 bases, the J end lost 7 bases, and 11 bases lay between the germline ends. The CDR3 is 12 amino acids. Source study methods: Amplification of reference gene primers provided the estimated nucleated cell counts. Assay: immunoSEQ multiplex PCR; the TCRdb copy retains only in-frame clones and omits some. From that table come the V and J calls and clone size; the DNA was used to work out D and trimming. This sample has about 430,000 clones; roughly 90% occur once, and the top ten carry around 0.97%. The sample originates from a study of blood T cell repertoires in COVID-19. Study context: From the United States, Italy and Spain came samples of acute and convalescent COVID-19.

The source material was PBMCs or T cells enriched from blood (not recorded which). The receptor's source is a woman in her twenties or thirties with acute COVID-19. The rearrangement uses TRBV7-2 and TRBJ1-2; the D gene is possibly TRBD1 (5 bases). The CDR3 nucleotides read TGTGCCAGCAGCCAAGGGACTGTTGGCTACACCTTC. This encodes CASSQGTVGYTF.